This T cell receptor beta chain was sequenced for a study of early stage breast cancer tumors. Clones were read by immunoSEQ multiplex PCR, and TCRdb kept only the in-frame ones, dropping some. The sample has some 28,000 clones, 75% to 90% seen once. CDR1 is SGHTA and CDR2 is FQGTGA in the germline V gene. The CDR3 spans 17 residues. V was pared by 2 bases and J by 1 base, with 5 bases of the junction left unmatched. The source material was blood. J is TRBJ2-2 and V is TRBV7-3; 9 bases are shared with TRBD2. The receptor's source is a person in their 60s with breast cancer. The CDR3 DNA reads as TGTGCCAGCAGCTTAGCAGCGGGAGGCCTGAACACCGGGGAGCTGTTTTTT. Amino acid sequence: CASSLAAGGLNTGELFF. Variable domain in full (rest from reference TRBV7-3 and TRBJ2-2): GAGVSQTPSNKVTEKGKYVELRCDPISGHTALYWYRQSLGQGPEFLIYFQGTGAADDSGLPNDRFFAVRPEGSVSTLKIQRTERGDSAVYLCASSLAAGGLNTGELFFGEGSRLTVL.